The 10 T cell receptor beta chains below all came from one sample that was sequenced in a study of T cells expressing NK-cell markers. TCRdb reanalyzed the 5' RACE reads and collapses them to one entry per CDR3 protein, without DNA. The sample has a few hundred thousand distinct CDR3 sequences; the top ten hold about 0.4%. Sequencing was done on a sample of blood T cells: a sorted CD56 or NKG2C T cell subset, CD4+ or CD8+ T cells, or bulk PBMC T cells (not recorded which). These receptor sequences come from a man younger than 30 in good health.

This sequence joins TRBV20-1 and TRBJ2-5; TCRdb names TRBD1, which stays unverified in the absence of DNA. CDR3 length equals 14 residues. Germline values: CDR1 DFQATT, CDR2 SNEGSKA (reference sequence). The CDR3 spells CSARERTSRETQYF.

V and J are TRBV12-3 or TRBV12-4 and TRBJ2-1; the D call from TCRdb, TRBD1, cannot be confirmed without DNA. The CDR3 runs 14 residues. Here the CDR3 reads CASSLTVVAGEQFF.

The chain links TRBV6-5 to TRBJ1-1; TCRdb calls TRBD1, which cannot be checked without DNA. The CDR3 is 13 residues long. Germline-derived CDR1 and CDR2 are MNHEY and SVGAGI. CDR3 protein: CASSYSGQGRAFF.

The genes are TRBV14 and TRBJ2-1; the D call of TRBD1 rests on TCRdb alone, since no DNA is present to check it. Per germline, CDR1 SGHDN and CDR2 FVKESK. CDR3 size: 14 residues. The CDR3 protein is CASSPGSGYNEQFF.

This chain connects TRBV20-1 to TRBJ1-6; absent DNA, TCRdb's TRBD1 call cannot be checked. This CDR3 is 14 amino acids long. CDR1 is DFQATT and CDR2 is SNEGSKA in the germline V gene (reference sequence). The CDR3: CSAGSDPRGSPLHF.

J is TRBJ1-2 and V is TRBV5-6; without DNA, the TCRdb call of TRBD1 cannot be checked. CDR1 is SGHDT, CDR2 YYEEEE, per germline. The length of the CDR3 is 15 residues. CDR3 protein: CASSPLGPGQDGYTF.

The chain joins TRBV20-1 to TRBJ2-1; without DNA, the TCRdb call of TRBD1 cannot be checked. The germline V gene has CDR1 DFQATT and CDR2 SNEGSKA (reference sequence). The CDR3 is 13 residues long. This CDR3 is CSATLGVQMGQFF.

The rearrangement links TRBV6-5 to TRBJ1-2; with no DNA, the TCRdb D assignment of TRBD1 cannot be verified. CDR1 is MNHEY and CDR2 is SVGAGI in the germline V gene. The CDR3 runs 15 residues. The CDR3 sequence is CASSSSPGGFYGYTF.

This chain joins TRBV20-1 and TRBJ2-4; absent DNA, TCRdb's TRBD1 call cannot be checked. The CDR3 has 18 residues. Germline CDR1 reads DFQATT; CDR2 reads SNEGSKA (reference sequence). The CDR3 loop reads CSAPRGGGTTGTKNIQYF.

V gene TRBV25-1 combines with J gene TRBJ1-1. This CDR3 is 15 amino acids long. CDR1 MGHDK and CDR2 SYGVNS come from the germline V gene. CDR3: CASSVGQKMNTEAFF.